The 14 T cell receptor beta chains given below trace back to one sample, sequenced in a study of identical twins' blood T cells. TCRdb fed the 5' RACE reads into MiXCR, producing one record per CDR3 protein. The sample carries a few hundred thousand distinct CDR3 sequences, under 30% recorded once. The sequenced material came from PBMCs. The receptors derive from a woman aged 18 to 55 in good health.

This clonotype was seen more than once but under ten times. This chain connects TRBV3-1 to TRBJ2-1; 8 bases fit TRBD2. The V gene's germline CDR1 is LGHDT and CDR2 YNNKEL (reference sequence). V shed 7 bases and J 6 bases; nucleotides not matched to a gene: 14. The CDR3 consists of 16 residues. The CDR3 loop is CASTVSMASGFNEQFF. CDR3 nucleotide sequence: TGTGCCAGCACCGTATCAATGGCTAGCGGGTTCAATGAGCAGTTCTTC.

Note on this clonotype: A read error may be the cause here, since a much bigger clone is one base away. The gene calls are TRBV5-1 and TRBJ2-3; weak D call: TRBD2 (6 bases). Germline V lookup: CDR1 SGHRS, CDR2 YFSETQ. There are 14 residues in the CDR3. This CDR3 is CTSQRAETTDTQYF. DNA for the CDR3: TGCACCAGCCAGCGGGCCGAGACCACAGATACGCAGTATTTT.

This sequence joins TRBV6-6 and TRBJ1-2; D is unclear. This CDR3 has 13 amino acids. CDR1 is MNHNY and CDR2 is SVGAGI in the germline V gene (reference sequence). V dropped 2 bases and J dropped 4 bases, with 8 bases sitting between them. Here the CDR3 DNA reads TGTGCCAGCAGTTACCCGCAGAGCTATGGCTACACCTTC. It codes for CASSYPQSYGYTF.

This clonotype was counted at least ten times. Written as DNA, the CDR3 is TGTGCCAGCAGGTTTACCGAGAACTACGAGCAGTACTTC. Residues: CASRFTENYEQYF. The chain couples TRBV7-3 to TRBJ2-7, with D hard to call. Trimming stripped 6 bases from V and 3 bases from J, with 12 bases between. CDR1 is SGHTA, CDR2 FQGTGA, per germline. The CDR3 runs 13 residues.

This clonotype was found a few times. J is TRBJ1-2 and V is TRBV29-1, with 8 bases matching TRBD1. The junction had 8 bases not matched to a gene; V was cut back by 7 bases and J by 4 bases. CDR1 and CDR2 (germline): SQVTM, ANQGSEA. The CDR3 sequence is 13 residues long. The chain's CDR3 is CSAGQGISYGYTF. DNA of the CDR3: TGCAGCGCCGGACAGGGCATCAGCTATGGCTACACCTTC.

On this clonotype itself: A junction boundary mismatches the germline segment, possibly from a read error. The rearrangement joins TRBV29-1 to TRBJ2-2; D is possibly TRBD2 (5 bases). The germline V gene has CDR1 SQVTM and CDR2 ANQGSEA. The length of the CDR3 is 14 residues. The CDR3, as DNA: TGCAGCGCCGTAGATGGTCTCGACACCGGGGAGCGGTTTTTT. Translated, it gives CSAVDGLDTGERFF.

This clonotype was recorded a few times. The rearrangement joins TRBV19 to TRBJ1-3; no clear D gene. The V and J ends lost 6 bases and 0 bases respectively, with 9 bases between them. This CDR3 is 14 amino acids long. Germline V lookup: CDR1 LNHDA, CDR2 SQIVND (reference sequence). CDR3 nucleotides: TGTGCCAGTAGACAAAGATACTCTGGAAACACCATATATTTT. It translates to CASRQRYSGNTIYF. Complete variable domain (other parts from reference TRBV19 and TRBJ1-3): DGGITQSPKYLFRKEGQNVTLSCEQNLNHDAMYWYRQDPGQGLRLIYYSQIVNDFQKGDIAEGYSVSREKKESFPLTVTSAQKNPTAFYLCASRQRYSGNTIYFGEGSWLTVV.

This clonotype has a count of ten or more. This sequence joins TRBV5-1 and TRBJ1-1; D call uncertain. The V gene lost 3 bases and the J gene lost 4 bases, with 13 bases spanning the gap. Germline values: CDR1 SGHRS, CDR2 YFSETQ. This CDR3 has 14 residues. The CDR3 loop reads CASSYDVRSTEAFF. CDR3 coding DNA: TGCGCCAGCAGCTACGACGTAAGGAGCACTGAAGCTTTCTTT.

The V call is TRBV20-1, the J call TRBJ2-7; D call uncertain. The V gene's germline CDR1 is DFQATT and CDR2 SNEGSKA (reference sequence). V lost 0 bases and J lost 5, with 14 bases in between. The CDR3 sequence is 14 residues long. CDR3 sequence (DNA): TGCAGTGCTAGAGAGTCGCCTGGGGTCCACGAGCAGTACTTC. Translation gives CSARESPGVHEQYF.

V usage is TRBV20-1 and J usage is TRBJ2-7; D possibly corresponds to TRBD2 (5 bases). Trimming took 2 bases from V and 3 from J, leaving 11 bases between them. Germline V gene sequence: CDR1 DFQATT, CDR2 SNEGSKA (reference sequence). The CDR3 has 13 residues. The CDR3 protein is CSARSSKDYEQYF. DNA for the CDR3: TGCAGTGCTAGATCTAGCAAGGACTACGAGCAGTACTTC.

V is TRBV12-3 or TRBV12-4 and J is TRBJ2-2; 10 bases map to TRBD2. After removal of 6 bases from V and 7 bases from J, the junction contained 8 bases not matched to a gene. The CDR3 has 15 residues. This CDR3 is CASRFSGRRSGELFF. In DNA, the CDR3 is TGTGCCAGCAGATTTAGCGGGAGGAGAAGCGGGGAGCTGTTTTTT.

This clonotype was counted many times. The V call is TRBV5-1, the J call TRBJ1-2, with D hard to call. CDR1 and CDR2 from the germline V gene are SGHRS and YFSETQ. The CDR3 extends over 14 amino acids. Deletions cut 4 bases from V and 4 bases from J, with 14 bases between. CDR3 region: CASSETDAGYGYTF. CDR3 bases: TGCGCCAGCAGCGAAACAGACGCTGGCTATGGCTACACCTTC.

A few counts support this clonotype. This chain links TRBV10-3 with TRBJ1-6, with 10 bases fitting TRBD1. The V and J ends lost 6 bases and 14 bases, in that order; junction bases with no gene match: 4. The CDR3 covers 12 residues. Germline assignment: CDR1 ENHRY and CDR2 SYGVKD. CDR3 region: CAIRSDRGTLHF. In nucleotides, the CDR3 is TGTGCCATCAGATCGGACAGGGGGACCCTCCACTTT.

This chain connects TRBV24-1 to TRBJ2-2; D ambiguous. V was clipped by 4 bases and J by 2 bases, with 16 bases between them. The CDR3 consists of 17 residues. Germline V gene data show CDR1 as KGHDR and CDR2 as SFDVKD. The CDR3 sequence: CATSDLGFRANTGELFF. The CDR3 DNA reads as TGTGCCACCAGTGACCTCGGGTTTAGGGCCAACACCGGGGAGCTGTTTTTT.